Presented here are 21 T cell receptor beta chains from one specimen sequenced in a study of technical replicates of blood from a handful of donors. The assay was immunoSEQ multiplex PCR, and TCRdb's table has in-frame clones only and misses some. Of some 69,000 clones listed, 88% were seen once; the top ten hold approximately 4.6%. The sample taken for sequencing was PBMCs. The source of these receptors is a human donor in good health. Some clones in this sample may be carry-over from other donors' samples.

The genes are TRBV7-9 and TRBJ1-2; D may be TRBD1 (6 bases). CDR3 length: 14 amino acids. Germline loops: CDR1 SEHNR, CDR2 FQNEAQ (reference sequence). Trimming removed 0 bases at V and 7 bases at J, with 12 bases between. The CDR3 sequence: CASSLALQGSGYTF. In DNA form, the CDR3 reads TGTGCCAGCAGCTTAGCACTACAGGGATCTGGCTACACCTTC.

V is TRBV19 and J is TRBJ2-3; maybe TRBD1 (6 bases). The CDR3 spans 14 residues. Trimming cost V 8 bases and J 0 bases, with 12 bases left between them. Germline values: CDR1 LNHDA, CDR2 SQIVND (reference sequence). The CDR3 spells CASSVGQSTDTQYF. The CDR3, as DNA: TGTGCCAGTTCCGTAGGACAGAGCACAGATACGCAGTATTTT.

This clone came up once. The chain joins TRBV7-8 to TRBJ1-1, with 7 bases matching TRBD1. From germline, CDR1 is SGHVS and CDR2 FQNEAQ. CDR3 length: 15 amino acids. With V trimmed by 3 bases and J by 1 base, 5 bases remained unmatched. CDR3 amino acids: CASSFNRGPNTEAFF. The CDR3 DNA reads as TGTGCCAGCAGCTTTAACAGGGGCCCGAACACTGAAGCTTTCTTT.

CDR3 in amino acids: CASSILANEQFF. CDR3 DNA sequence: TGTGCCAGTAGTATCCTAGCCAATGAGCAGTTCTTC. The chain has TRBV19 and TRBJ2-1, with D maybe TRBD2 (5 bases). Germline CDR1 and CDR2: LNHDA and SQIVND (reference sequence). CDR3 length: 12 residues. V lost 3 bases, J lost 6 bases, and 6 bases lay in between.

V gene TRBV7-6 combines with J gene TRBJ2-5; TRBD2 agrees at 10 bases. The CDR3 runs to 17 residues. Germline lookup yields CDR1 SGHVS and CDR2 FNYEAQ. V trimming: 1 base; J trimming: 3 bases; junction bases outside the gene matches: 8. CDR3 amino acids: CASSLVGALAGEETQYF. The CDR3 DNA sequence: TGTGCCAGCAGCTTAGTGGGGGCGCTAGCGGGAGAAGAGACCCAGTACTTC.

V is TRBV4-3 and J is TRBJ2-3; perhaps TRBD2 as D (5 bases). The V end lost 5 bases, the J end lost 5 bases, and 17 bases lay between the germline ends. In germline, CDR1 is LGHNA, CDR2 YSLEER. This CDR3 spans 15 amino acids. Here the CDR3 reads CASSESGRLEDTQYF. In DNA form, the CDR3 reads TGCGCCAGCAGCGAAAGCGGCAGGCTTGAAGATACGCAGTATTTT.

By share, this clone counts as medium-sized. Here the CDR3 DNA reads TGTGCCAGCAGCCAAGCTCCAGATTCCTCCTACGAGCAGTACTTC. It encodes CASSQAPDSSYEQYF. The V call is TRBV4-2, the J call TRBJ2-7; D uncertain. The CDR3 has 15 amino acids. Germline V gives CDR1 LGHNA, CDR2 YNFKEQ. V was pared by 1 base and J by 0 bases, with 10 bases between.

V is TRBV9 and J is TRBJ1-2; D is ambiguous. This CDR3 has 14 amino acids. Trimming cost V 4 bases and J 0 bases, with 10 bases left between them. Per germline, CDR1 SGDLS and CDR2 YYNGEE. The CDR3 region is CASSPIGANYGYTF. The CDR3, as DNA: TGTGCCAGCAGCCCCATTGGAGCTAACTATGGCTACACCTTC.

V gene TRBV19 combines with J gene TRBJ2-5; 11 bases are shared with TRBD2. In germline, CDR1 is LNHDA, CDR2 SQIVND (reference sequence). The V segment lost 6 bases and the J segment 1 base; nucleotides outside the gene matches: 4. This CDR3 contains 15 residues. The CDR3: CASRPLAGGQETQYF. The CDR3 DNA is TGTGCCAGTAGACCTCTAGCGGGGGGCCAAGAGACCCAGTACTTC. Drawing the rest from reference TRBV19 and TRBJ2-5, the complete variable domain is DGGITQSPKYLFRKEGQNVTLSCEQNLNHDAMYWYRQDPGQGLRLIYYSQIVNDFQKGDIAEGYSVSREKKESFPLTVTSAQKNPTAFYLCASRPLAGGQETQYFGPGTRLLVL.

This sequence joins TRBV5-4 and TRBJ2-7; TRBD1 agrees at 10 bases. This CDR3 contains 14 residues. The germline V gene has CDR1 SGHNT and CDR2 YYREEE (reference sequence). The V gene end was trimmed by 1 base and the J gene end by 6 bases; junction bases not matched to a gene: 4. The CDR3 DNA is TGTGCCAGCAGCTTGCGGACAGGGGGAGGCGAGCAGTACTTC. This codes for CASSLRTGGGEQYF.

This clone came up a few times. The chain carries TRBV4-2 and TRBJ2-3; 10 nucleotides align to TRBD2. The CDR3 length is 15 residues. Germline CDR1 LGHNA, CDR2 YNFKEQ. J was trimmed by 7 bases and V by 5 bases; bases with no gene match: 9. DNA of the CDR3: TGTGCCAGCAGCGCACTAGCGGGAAGTCAGAATACGCAGTATTTT. It translates to CASSALAGSQNTQYF.

The chain couples TRBV7-9 to TRBJ2-3; D uncertain. Germline V gene lookup returns CDR1 SEHNR and CDR2 FQNEAQ (reference sequence). With 1 base removed from V and 2 bases from J, the gap between germline ends came to 7 bases. CDR3 size: 14 residues. CDR3 residues: CASSLDRPTDTQYF. In DNA form, the CDR3 reads TGTGCCAGCAGCTTAGACAGACCCACAGATACGCAGTATTTT.

The gene calls are TRBV2 and TRBJ2-1, with TRBD2 matching over 9 bases. The CDR3 sequence is 13 residues long. The germline CDR1 and CDR2 sequences are SNHLY and FYNNEI. Losses at the gene ends were 8 bases for V and 6 bases for J; bases not matched to a gene: 5. As DNA, the CDR3 is TGTGCCAGCCTCCCGACTAGCGGCAATGAGCAGTTCTTC. Encoded protein: CASLPTSGNEQFF.

CDR3 protein: CASSLRDSYGYTF. For the CDR3, the DNA is TGTGCCAGCAGTCTTCGGGACAGCTATGGCTACACCTTC. V usage is TRBV6-5 and J usage is TRBJ1-2; 7 bases match TRBD1. Germline-derived CDR1 and CDR2 are MNHEY and SVGAGI. V gave up 5 bases and J gave up 4 bases; unmatched junction bases: 4. The CDR3 is 13 amino acids.

The rearrangement joins TRBV5-1 to TRBJ2-3, with 11 bases lining up with TRBD2. J gave up 1 base and V 0 bases, and 1 base lay outside the gene matches. CDR3 length: 16 amino acids. Germline CDR1 reads SGHRS; CDR2 reads YFSETQ. Here the CDR3 reads CASSLGGLAGTDTQYF. The CDR3 bases are TGCGCCAGCAGCTTGGGGGGACTAGCGGGCACAGATACGCAGTATTTT.

In its sample, this clone was seen once. This chain links TRBV9 with TRBJ2-6; 8 positions match TRBD1. This CDR3 comprises 19 residues. Trimming removed 2 bases from V and 2 bases from J; junction bases left unmatched: 12. CDR1 SGDLS and CDR2 YYNGEE come from the germline V gene. The DNA of the CDR3 is TGTGCCAGCAGCGTTGGAACGGGACAGGCCCGTACTGGGGCCAACGTCCTGACTTTC. It codes for CASSVGTGQARTGANVLTF. Looking up the rest from reference TRBV9 and TRBJ2-6 gives the full variable domain: DSGVTQTPKHLITATGQRVTLRCSPRSGDLSVYWYQQSLDQGLQFLIQYYNGEERAKGNILERFSAQQFPDLHSELNLSSLELGDSALYFCASSVGTGQARTGANVLTFGAGSRLTVL.

This chain uses TRBV20-1 with TRBJ1-2, with unresolved D. This CDR3 comprises 11 residues. V lost 4 bases, J lost 5 bases, and 8 bases lay in between. Germline V gene lookup returns CDR1 DFQATT and CDR2 SNEGSKA (reference sequence). As DNA, the CDR3 is TGCAGTGCTACGTTAAATTATGGCTACACCTTC. The encoded protein is CSATLNYGYTF.

J is TRBJ2-1 and V is TRBV10-3; D gene unclear. Germline V gene data show CDR1 as ENHRY and CDR2 as SYGVKD. The CDR3 has 14 residues. Trimming removed 4 bases at V and 3 bases at J, with 10 bases between. CDR3: CAISGANLYNEQFF. The CDR3, as DNA: TGTGCCATCAGTGGAGCGAACCTCTACAATGAGCAGTTCTTC.

The gene calls are TRBV11-2 and TRBJ2-7, with 9 bases identical to TRBD1. This CDR3 spans 15 amino acids. V dropped 2 bases and J dropped 3; count of bases not matched to a gene: 5. Germline V CDR1 and CDR2: SGHAT, FQNNGV. This chain's CDR3 is CASSLWGQGYYEQYF. The CDR3 DNA reads as TGTGCCAGCAGCTTATGGGGACAGGGATACTACGAGCAGTACTTC. The whole variable domain, remainder taken from reference TRBV11-2 and TRBJ2-7, is EAGVAQSPRYKIIEKRQSVAFWCNPISGHATLYWYQQILGQGPKLLIQFQNNGVVDDSQLPKDRFSAERLKGVDSTLKIQPAKLEDSAVYLCASSLWGQGYYEQYFGPGTRLTVT.

The chain employs TRBV7-9 and TRBJ2-3, with D perhaps TRBD2 (6 bases). The CDR3 spans 14 residues. The germline V and J ends were trimmed by 5 bases and 6 bases, with 15 bases remaining between them. CDR1 is SEHNR and CDR2 is FQNEAQ in the germline V gene (reference sequence). This CDR3 reads CASSLGPGGDTQYF. In DNA, the CDR3 is TGTGCCAGCAGCCTTGGACCTGGGGGGGATACGCAGTATTTT.

The chain recombines TRBV4-1 with TRBJ1-6; D unclear. V was trimmed by 0 bases and J by 6 bases, leaving 6 bases between them. The CDR3 has 14 amino acids. Per germline, CDR1 MGHRA and CDR2 YSYEKL. The CDR3 sequence: CASSQEWPNSPLHF. The CDR3 DNA reads as TGCGCCAGCAGCCAAGAATGGCCTAATTCACCCCTCCACTTT.